This TCR beta chain was retrieved from a study of blood T cells in healthy people across ages. Study background: Every two T cells gave about one barcoded beta molecule via template switching.

This CDR3 has 14 residues. With 2 bases removed from V and 3 bases from J, the gap between germline ends came to 10 bases. Germline CDR1 and CDR2: SGHTA and FQGNSA. The authors ran a second PCR of about 6 to 11 cycles using a sample-barcoded 5' primer and a J-beta primer mix. TCRdb re-called the 5' RACE reads with MiXCR, one entry per CDR3 protein. The profile covers 600,000 to 800,000 distinct CDR3 sequences, with roughly 20% appearing a single time and 3.6% taken by the ten largest. Sample: blood. The TCR comes from a man aged 70-80 years in good health. J is TRBJ2-5 and V is TRBV7-2; a possible D gene is TRBD1 (6 bases). CDR3 loop: CASSLRPGEETQYF. The CDR3 nucleotides read TGTGCCAGCAGCTTAAGGCCAGGGGAAGAGACCCAGTACTTC.